The T cell receptor (beta chain) under discussion was sequenced for a study of CD8 T cells in ankylosing spondylitis. CDR1 is LGHDT and CDR2 is YNNKEL in the germline V gene (reference sequence). The CDR3 sequence is 14 residues long. V was cut by 0 bases and J by 6 bases, with 11 bases left in between. Study-level results: A TCR beta motif of several highly homologous variants appeared characteristic of ankylosing spondylitis blood.

There are many counts of this clonotype. Its matching antigen is unknown. The TCR beta libraries were generated through quantitative 5'-RACE incorporating molecular barcodes. TCRdb itself ran the 5' RACE reads through MiXCR, one entry per CDR3 protein. The profile shows under 300,000 distinct CDR3 sequences, 9.5% to 12% of them singletons. Sequenced material: blood, either unsorted or a sorted T cell fraction (not recorded which). The TCR sequence derives from a male donor with ankylosing spondylitis or in good health (not recorded which). V is TRBV3-1 and J is TRBJ2-5; tentative D call: TRBD1 (6 bases). CDR3 DNA: TGTGCCAGCAGCCAAGAATTACAGGGTCAGACCCAGTACTTC. Translated: CASSQELQGQTQYF.